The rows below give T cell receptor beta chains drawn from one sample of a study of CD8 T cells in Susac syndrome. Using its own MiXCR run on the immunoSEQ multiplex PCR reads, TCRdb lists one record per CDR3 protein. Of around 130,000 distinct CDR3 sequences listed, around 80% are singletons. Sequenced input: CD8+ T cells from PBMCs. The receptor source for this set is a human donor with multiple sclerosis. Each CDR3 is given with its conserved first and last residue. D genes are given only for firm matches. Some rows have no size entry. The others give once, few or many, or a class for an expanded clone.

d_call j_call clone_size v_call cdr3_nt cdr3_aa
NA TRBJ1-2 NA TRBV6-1 TGTGCCAGCAGTGAACCCTCAGGGGAAGGCTACACCTTC CASSEPSGEGYTF
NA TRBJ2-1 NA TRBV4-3 TGCGCCAGCAGCCAAGAACGGGCCGACGGATACAATGAGCAGTTCTTC CASSQERADGYNEQFF
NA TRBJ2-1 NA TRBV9 TGTGCCAGCAGCGTCGAGTCAGCCTACAATGAGCAGTTCTTC CASSVESAYNEQFF
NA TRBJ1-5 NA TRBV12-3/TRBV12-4 TGTGCCAGCAGTCGGGATCCTTTTAGCAATCAGCCCCAGCATTTT CASSRDPFSNQPQHF
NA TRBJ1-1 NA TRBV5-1 TGCGCCAGCAGCTGGGTGGGCCTAGGGACTGAAGCTTTCTTT CASSWVGLGTEAFF
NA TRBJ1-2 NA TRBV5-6 TGTGCCAGCAGCTTTCAGGGGTGGGATGGCTACACCTTC CASSFQGWDGYTF
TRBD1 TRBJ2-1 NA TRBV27 TGTGCCAGCAATGACCTGACAGGGTGGAATGAGCAGTTCTTC CASNDLTGWNEQFF
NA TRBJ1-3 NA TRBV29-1 TGCAGCGTTGAAGATCGAGGGGATGCCTCTGAAAACACCATATATTTT CSVEDRGDASENTIYF
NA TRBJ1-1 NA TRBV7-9 TGTGCCAGCTTGGAGGGGAACACTGAAGCTTTCTTT CASLEGNTEAFF
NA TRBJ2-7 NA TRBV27 TGTGCCAGCACCCTTAGGGGGGGCGCGGGCGAGCAGTACTTC CASTLRGGAGEQYF
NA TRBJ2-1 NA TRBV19 TGTGCCAGTAGTATCCTGCCGGCGGGTTACAATGAGCAGTTCTTC CASSILPAGYNEQFF
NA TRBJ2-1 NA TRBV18 TGTGCCAGCTCACCACCATTAGGTACCCAAAATTTCTACAATGAGCAGTTCTTC CASSPPLGTQNFYNEQFF
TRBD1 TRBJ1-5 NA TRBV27 TGTGCCAGCGCGACAGGGGGTAGCAATCAGCCCCAGCATTTT CASATGGSNQPQHF
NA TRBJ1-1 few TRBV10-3 TGTGCCATCAGGGAGGGACTGACCTATGAAGCTTTCTTT CAIREGLTYEAFF
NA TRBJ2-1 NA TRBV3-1 TGTGCCAGCAGCGAAGACAATCACAATGAGCAGTTCTTC CASSEDNHNEQFF
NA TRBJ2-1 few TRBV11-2 TGTGCCAGCAGCTTACATTCGGCACAGGTGTACAATGAGCAGTTCTTC CASSLHSAQVYNEQFF